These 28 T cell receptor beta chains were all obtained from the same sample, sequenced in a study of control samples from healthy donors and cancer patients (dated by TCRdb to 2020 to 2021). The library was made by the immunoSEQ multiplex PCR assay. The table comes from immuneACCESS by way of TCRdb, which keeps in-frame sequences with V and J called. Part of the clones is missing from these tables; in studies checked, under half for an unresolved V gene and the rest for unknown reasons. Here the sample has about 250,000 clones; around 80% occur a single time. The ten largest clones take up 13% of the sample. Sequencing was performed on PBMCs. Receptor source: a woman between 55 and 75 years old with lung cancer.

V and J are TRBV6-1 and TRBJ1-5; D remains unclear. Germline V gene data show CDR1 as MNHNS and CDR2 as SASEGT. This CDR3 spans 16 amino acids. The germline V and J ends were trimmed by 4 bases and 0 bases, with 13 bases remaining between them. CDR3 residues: CASSATGDYSNQPQHF. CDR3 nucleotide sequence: TGTGCCAGCAGTGCCACTGGAGATTATAGCAATCAGCCCCAGCATTTT.

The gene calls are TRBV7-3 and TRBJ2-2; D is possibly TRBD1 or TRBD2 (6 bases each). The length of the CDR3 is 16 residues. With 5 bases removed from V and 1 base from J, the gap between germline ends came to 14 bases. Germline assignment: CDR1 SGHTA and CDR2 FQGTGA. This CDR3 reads CASSRGGGGNTGELFF. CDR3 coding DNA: TGTGCCAGCAGCCGAGGCGGAGGGGGGAACACCGGGGAGCTGTTTTTT.

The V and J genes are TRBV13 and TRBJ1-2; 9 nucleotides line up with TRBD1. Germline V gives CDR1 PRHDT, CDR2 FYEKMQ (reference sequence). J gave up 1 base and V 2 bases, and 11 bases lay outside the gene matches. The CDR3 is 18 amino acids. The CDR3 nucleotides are TGTGCCAGCAGCTTATTAGCCGACAGGGGGGGAGTTAACTATGGCTACACCTTC. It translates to CASSLLADRGGVNYGYTF.

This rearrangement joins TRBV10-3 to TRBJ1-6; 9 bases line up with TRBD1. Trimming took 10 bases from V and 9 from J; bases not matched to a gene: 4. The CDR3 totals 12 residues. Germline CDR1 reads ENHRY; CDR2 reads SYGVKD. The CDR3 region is CATGQGSSPLHF. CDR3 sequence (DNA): TGTGCCACCGGACAGGGGTCTTCACCCCTCCACTTT.

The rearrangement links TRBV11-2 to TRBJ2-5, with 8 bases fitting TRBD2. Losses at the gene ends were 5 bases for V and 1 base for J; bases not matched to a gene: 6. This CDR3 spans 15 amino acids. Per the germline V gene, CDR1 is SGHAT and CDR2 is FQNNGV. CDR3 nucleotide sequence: TGTGCCAGCAGCATCCCCCTAGCGGGCCAAGAGACCCAGTACTTC. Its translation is CASSIPLAGQETQYF.

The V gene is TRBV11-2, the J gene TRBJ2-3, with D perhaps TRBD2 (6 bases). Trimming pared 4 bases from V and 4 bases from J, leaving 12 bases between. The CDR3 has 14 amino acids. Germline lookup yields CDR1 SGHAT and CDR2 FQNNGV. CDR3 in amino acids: CASSSNGRPDTQYF. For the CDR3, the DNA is TGTGCCAGCAGCTCTAATGGGAGGCCAGATACGCAGTATTTT.

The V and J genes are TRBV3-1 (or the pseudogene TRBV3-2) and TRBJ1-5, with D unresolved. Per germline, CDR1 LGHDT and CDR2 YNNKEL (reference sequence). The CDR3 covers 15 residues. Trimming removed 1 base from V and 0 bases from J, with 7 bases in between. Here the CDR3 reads CASSQGQNSNQPQHF. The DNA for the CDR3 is TGTGCCAGCAGCCAAGGGCAGAATAGCAATCAGCCCCAGCATTTT.

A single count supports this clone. The CDR3 nucleotides are TGTGCCAGCAGTTACGGGTTGGGAACATCGCTCTACAATGAGCAGTTCTTC. Translating it yields CASSYGLGTSLYNEQFF. This rearrangement joins TRBV6-2 or TRBV6-3 to TRBJ2-1; D remains unclear. The V and J ends lost 2 bases and 3 bases respectively, with 17 bases between them. The CDR3 loop spans 17 amino acids. Germline loops: CDR1 MNHEY, CDR2 SVGEGT.

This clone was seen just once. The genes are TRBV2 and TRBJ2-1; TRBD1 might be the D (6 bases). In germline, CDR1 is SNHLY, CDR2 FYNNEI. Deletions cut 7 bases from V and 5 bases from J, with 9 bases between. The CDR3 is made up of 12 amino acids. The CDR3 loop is CASKRQDNEQFF. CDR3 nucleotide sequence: TGTGCCAGCAAGCGACAGGACAATGAGCAGTTCTTC.

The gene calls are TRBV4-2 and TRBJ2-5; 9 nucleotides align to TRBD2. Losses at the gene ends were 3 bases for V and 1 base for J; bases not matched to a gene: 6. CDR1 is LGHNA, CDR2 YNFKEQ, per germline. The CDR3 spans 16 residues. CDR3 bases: TGTGCCAGCAGCCACCTGACTAGCGGTCCCCAAGAGACCCAGTACTTC. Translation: CASSHLTSGPQETQYF.

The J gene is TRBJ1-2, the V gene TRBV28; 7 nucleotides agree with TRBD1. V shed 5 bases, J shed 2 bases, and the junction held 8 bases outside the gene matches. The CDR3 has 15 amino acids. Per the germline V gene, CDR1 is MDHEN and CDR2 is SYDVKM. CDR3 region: CASSPGGRGNYGYTF. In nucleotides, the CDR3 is TGTGCCAGCAGTCCTGGGGGCAGGGGGAACTATGGCTACACCTTC.

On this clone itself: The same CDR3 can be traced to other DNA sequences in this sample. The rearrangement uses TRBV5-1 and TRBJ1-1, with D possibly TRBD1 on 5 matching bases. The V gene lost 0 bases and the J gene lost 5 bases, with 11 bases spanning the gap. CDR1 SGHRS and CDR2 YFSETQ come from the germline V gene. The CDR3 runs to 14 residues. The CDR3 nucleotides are TGCGCCAGCAGCTTGGCCACGGGGGGGACTGAAGCTTTCTTT. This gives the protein CASSLATGGTEAFF.

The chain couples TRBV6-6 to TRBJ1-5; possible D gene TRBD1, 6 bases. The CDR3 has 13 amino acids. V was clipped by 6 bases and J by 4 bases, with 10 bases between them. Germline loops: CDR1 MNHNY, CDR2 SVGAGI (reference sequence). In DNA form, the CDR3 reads TGTGCCAGCAGCACAGGGTGGAATCAGCCCCAGCATTTT. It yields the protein CASSTGWNQPQHF.

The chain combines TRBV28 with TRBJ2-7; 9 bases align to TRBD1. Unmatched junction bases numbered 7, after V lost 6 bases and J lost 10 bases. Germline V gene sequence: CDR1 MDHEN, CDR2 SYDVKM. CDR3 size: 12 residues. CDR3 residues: CASRPGTGSQYF. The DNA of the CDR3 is TGTGCCAGCAGACCCGGGACAGGGAGTCAGTACTTC.

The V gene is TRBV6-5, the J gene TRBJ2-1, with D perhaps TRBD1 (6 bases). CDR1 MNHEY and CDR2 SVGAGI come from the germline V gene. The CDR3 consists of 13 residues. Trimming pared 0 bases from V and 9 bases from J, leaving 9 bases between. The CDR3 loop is CASSYSRGSEQFF. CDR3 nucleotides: TGTGCCAGCAGTTACTCCAGGGGAAGTGAGCAGTTCTTC.

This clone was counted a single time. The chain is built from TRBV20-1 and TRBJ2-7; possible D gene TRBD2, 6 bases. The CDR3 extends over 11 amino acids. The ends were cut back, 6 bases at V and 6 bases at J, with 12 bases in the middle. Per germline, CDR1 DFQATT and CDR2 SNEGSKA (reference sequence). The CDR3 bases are TGCAGTGCCGCGACTAGACGCGAGCAGTACTTC. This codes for CSAATRREQYF.

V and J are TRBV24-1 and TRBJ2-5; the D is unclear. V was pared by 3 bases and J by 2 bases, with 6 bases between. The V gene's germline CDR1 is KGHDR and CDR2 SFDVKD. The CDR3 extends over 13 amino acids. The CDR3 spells CATSDPLQETQYF. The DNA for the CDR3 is TGTGCCACCAGTGATCCGTTACAAGAGACCCAGTACTTC.

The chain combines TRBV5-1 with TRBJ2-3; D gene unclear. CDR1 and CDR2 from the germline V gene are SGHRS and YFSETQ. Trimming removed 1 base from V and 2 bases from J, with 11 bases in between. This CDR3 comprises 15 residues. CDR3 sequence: CASSLISPSTDTQYF. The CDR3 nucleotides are TGCGCCAGCAGCTTGATATCCCCATCCACAGATACGCAGTATTTT.

CDR3 in DNA: TGTGCCAGCGACAAGATGCTCGGTGGCTACACCTTC. It encodes CASDKMLGGYTF. V and J are TRBV5-8 and TRBJ1-2, with D unclear. CDR3 size: 12 residues. CDR1 is SGHTS and CDR2 is YDEGEE in the germline V gene. Trimming stripped 7 bases from V and 7 bases from J, with 14 bases between.

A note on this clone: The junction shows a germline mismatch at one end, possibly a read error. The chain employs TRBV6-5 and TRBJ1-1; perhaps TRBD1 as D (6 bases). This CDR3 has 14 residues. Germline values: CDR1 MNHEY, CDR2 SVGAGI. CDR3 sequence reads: CASSYSQGNPEAFF. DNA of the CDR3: TGTGCCAGCAGTTACTCGCAGGGGAACCCTGAAGCTTTCTTT.

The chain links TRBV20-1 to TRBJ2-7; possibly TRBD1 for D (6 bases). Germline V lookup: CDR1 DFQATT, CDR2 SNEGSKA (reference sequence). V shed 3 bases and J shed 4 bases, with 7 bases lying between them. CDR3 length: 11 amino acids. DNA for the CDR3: TGCAGTGCTAGTAGGGGGTACGAGCAGTACTTC. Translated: CSASRGYEQYF.

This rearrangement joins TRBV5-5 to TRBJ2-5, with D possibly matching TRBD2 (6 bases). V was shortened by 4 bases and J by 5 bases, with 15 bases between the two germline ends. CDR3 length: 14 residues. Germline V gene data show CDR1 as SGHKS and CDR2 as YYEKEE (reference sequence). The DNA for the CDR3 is TGTGCCAGCAGCGAAGTCGGGAGTGGGGAGACCCAGTACTTC. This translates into CASSEVGSGETQYF.

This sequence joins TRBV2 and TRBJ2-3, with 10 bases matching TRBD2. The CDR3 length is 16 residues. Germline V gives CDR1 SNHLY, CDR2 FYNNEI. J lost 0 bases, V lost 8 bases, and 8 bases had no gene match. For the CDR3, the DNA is TGTGCCAGCCGAACAGGACTAGCGGACAGCACAGATACGCAGTATTTT. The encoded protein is CASRTGLADSTDTQYF.

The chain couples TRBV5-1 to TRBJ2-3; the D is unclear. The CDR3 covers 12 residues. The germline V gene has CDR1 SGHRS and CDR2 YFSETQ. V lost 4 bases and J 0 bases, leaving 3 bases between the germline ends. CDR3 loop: CASSQSTDTQYF. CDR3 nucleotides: TGCGCCAGCAGCCAGAGCACAGATACGCAGTATTTT.

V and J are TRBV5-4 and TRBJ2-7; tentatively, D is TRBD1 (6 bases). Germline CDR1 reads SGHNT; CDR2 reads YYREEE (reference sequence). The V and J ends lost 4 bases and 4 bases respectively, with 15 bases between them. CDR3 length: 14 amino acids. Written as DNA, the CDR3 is TGTGCCAGCAGCCCGGACAGTAAGTCATACGAGCAGTACTTC. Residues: CASSPDSKSYEQYF.

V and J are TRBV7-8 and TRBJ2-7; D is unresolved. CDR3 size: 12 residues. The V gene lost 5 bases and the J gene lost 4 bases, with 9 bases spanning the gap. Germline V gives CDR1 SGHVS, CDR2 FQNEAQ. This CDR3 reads CASSPTLYEQYF. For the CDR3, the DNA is TGTGCCAGCAGCCCAACCCTTTACGAGCAGTACTTC.

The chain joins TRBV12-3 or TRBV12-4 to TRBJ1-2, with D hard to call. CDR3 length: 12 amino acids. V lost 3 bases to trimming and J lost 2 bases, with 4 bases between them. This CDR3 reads CASSFPNYGYTF. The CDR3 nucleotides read TGTGCCAGCAGTTTCCCGAACTATGGCTACACCTTC.

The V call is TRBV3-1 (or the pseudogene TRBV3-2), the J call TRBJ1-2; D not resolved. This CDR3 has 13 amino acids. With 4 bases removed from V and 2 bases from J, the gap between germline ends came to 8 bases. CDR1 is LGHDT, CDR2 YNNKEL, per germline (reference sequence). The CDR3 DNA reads TGTGCCAGCAGCCCCCAAGGGAACTATGGCTACACCTTC. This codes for CASSPQGNYGYTF.